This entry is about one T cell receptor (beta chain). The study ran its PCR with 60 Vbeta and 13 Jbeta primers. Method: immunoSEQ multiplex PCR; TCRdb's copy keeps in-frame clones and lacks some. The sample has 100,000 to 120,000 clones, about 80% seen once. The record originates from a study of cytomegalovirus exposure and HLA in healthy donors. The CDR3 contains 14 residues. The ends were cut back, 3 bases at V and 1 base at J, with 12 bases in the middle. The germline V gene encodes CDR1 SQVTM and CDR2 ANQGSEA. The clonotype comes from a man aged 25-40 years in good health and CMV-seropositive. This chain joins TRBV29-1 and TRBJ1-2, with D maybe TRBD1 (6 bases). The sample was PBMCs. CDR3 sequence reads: CSVDGGQLNYGYTF. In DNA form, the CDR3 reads TGCAGCGTTGACGGGGGGCAGCTTAACTATGGCTACACCTTC. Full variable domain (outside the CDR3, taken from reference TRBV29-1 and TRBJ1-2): SAVISQKPSRDICQRGTSLTIQCQVDSQVTMMFWYRQQPGQSLTLIATANQGSEATYESGFVIDKFPISRPNLTFSTLTVSNMSPEDSSIYLCSVDGGQLNYGYTFGSGTRLTVV.